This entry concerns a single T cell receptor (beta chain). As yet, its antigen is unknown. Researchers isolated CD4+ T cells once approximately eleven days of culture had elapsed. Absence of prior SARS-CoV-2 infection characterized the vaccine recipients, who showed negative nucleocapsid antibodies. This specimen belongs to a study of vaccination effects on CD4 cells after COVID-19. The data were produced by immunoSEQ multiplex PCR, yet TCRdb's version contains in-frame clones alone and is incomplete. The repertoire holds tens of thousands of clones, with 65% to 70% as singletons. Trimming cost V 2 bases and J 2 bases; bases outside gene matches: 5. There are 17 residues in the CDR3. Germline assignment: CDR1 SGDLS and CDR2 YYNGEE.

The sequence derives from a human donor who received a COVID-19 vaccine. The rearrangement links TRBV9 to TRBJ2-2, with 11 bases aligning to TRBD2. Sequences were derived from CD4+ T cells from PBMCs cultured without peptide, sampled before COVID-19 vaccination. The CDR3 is CASSVATSGSNTGELFF. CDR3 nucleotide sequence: TGTGCCAGCAGCGTCGCCACTAGCGGGAGTAACACCGGGGAGCTGTTTTTT.